This T cell receptor beta chain appears in the sequencing data of a study of shared clonotypes between healthy human individuals. A word on this clone: Its target is unknown. An end of the junction differs from the germline gene, which may be a read error.

Study-wide results and caveats: Roughly 5% of naive CD4 clonotypes were shared across four donors.

This CDR3 has 14 residues. Germline CDR1 is MDHEN and CDR2 is SYDVKM. Per the original data handling: For the immunoSEQ data, sequences were junction-only without quality scores, so filtering differed. Clones were read by immunoSEQ multiplex PCR, and TCRdb kept only the in-frame ones, dropping some. V and J calls and clone size follow that table, whereas D and trimming were derived from the DNA. The sample contains about 2.4 million clones, approximately 94% of which appear only once. The sample was naive CD4+ T cells from PBMCs. The subset was: CD45RA+ positively selected. This clonotype originated in a man in his late teens or twenties in good health. Some clones in this sample may be carry-over from other donors' samples. The chain recombines TRBV28 with TRBJ1-4; D remains unclear. This chain's CDR3 is CASSEGGTKEKLFF. In DNA, the CDR3 is TGTGCCAGCTCCGAGGGAGGTACTAAAGAAAAACTGTTTTTT.